A selection of T cell receptor beta chains follows, all from one sample in a study of blood T cell repertoires in COVID-19. Method: immunoSEQ multiplex PCR; TCRdb's copy keeps in-frame clones and lacks some. The table shows 60,000 to 85,000 clones, with over 65% occurring only once. The sequenced sample consisted of peripheral blood. Receptors were obtained from a human donor with acute or convalescent COVID-19. The donor label of this sample is uncertain. Both conserved end residues are part of each CDR3.

J gene,V gene,CDR3 protein
TRBJ2-7,TRBV11-1,CASSHPGRGSYEQYF
TRBJ2-7,TRBV9,CASSPAGGTYEQYF
TRBJ2-1,TRBV12-5,CASGLGTSGAYNEQFF
TRBJ1-4,TRBV5-6,CASSYGTVNEKLFF
TRBJ2-1,TRBV9,CASSVDPRGINNEQFF
TRBJ1-1,TRBV6-2/TRBV6-3,CASSYGSLRTKAFF
TRBJ1-4,TRBV29-1,CSAGQATNEKLFF
TRBJ2-7,TRBV19,CASSVGLAAQEQYF
TRBJ1-5,TRBV3-1/TRBV3-2,CASSQGEQQPQHF
TRBJ2-1,TRBV5-4,CASGLSRGNEQFF
TRBJ1-2,TRBV5-1,CASSLADRVRGYTF
TRBJ1-5,TRBV19,CASEPGQGYQPQHF
TRBJ2-1,TRBV5-6,CASRLRLVFEQFF
TRBJ2-5,TRBV3-1/TRBV3-2,CASSQGAASETQYF
TRBJ2-5,TRBV5-1,CASSNSETQYF
TRBJ2-3,TRBV3-1/TRBV3-2,CASSHHGTQSTDTQYF
TRBJ2-3,TRBV6-5,CASRPGLVADTQYF
TRBJ1-1,TRBV7-9,CASKGRGSEAFF
TRBJ2-3,TRBV7-3,CASSPRSSGRDTQYF
TRBJ2-1,TRBV12-5,CASGLGTGTEMFF
TRBJ2-7,TRBV19,CASRRSGTSGSPERYEQYF
TRBJ2-5,TRBV12-3/TRBV12-4,CASSQTRGETQYF
TRBJ1-3,TRBV27,CASSLSRQPGNTIYF
TRBJ2-1,TRBV7-9,CASSQIAGEQFF
TRBJ2-7,TRBV19,CASSIPGLAYEQYF